This T cell receptor (beta chain) was obtained from a study of blood T cell repertoires in COVID-19. Study as a whole: Samples came from the United States, Italy and Spain, spanning acute and convalescent COVID-19. From T cells, B-cell-depleted T cells, or PBMCs came the material, which was cDNA or gDNA.

The protocol was immunoSEQ multiplex PCR, while the TCRdb copy is restricted to in-frame clones and leaves out a portion. Of 75,000 to 90,000 clones listed, more than 85% are singletons. In germline, CDR1 is SGHTA, CDR2 FQGNSA. The CDR3 is 15 residues long. Between the trimmed V and J ends, which lost 5 bases and 0 bases, there was a span of 13 bases. The source material was peripheral blood. This chain links TRBV7-2 with TRBJ2-5, with D perhaps TRBD1 (5 bases). The TCR sequence derives from a man of 80 years or more with active or convalescent COVID-19. CDR3 loop: CASSPQSGYQETQYF. Here the CDR3 DNA reads TGTGCCAGCAGCCCCCAGTCAGGGTACCAAGAGACCCAGTACTTC.